A selection of T cell receptor beta chains follows, all from one sample in a study of cytotoxic CD8 clonotypes in ibrutinib-treated CLL. Measured with immunoSEQ multiplex PCR; TCRdb has only the in-frame clones, and not every one. The table has around 140,000 clones, around 82% seen once; the top ten hold 7.6%. The sample was PBMCs, taken after 36 months of ibrutinib treatment. These receptors all stem from a human donor with chronic lymphocytic leukemia. CDR3s leave out the opening cysteine and the closing phenylalanine or tryptophan.

ASSLVGTDQETQY | TRBJ2-5 | TRBV5-1
ASSQARNLATNGGKQF | TRBJ2-1 | TRBV14
ASSQGASKNINQPQH | TRBJ1-5 | TRBV4-1
ASSAGTGSTDTQY | TRBJ2-3 | TRBV30
ASSLKGLAGGSTDTQY | TRBJ2-3 | TRBV5-4
ASSSSQTTENTEAF | TRBJ1-1 | TRBV9
ASSPKGAFNSPLH | TRBJ1-6 | TRBV5-6
ASSLPGTSQETQY | TRBJ2-5 | TRBV7-8
ASSYFLALETQY | TRBJ2-5 | TRBV6-5
ASSLSYSPLH | TRBJ1-6 | TRBV7-2
ASSSPGQGSSYEQY | TRBJ2-7 | TRBV6-5
ASGFSTDTQY | TRBJ2-3 | TRBV12-5
ASSESSRTGAYEQY | TRBJ2-7 | TRBV25-1
ASSRSGFYEQY | TRBJ2-7 | TRBV18
ASSYRPEGQEETQY | TRBJ2-5 | TRBV9
ASSQGRGQSNQPQH | TRBJ1-5 | TRBV4-1
ASSYGRIGDQPQH | TRBJ1-5 | TRBV6-6
ASSVGLAGGSWEQF | TRBJ2-1 | TRBV9
ASRGDRGYEQY | TRBJ2-7 | TRBV25-1
ASSDGGAQNIQY | TRBJ2-4 | TRBV6-4
ASSLGEVYEQY | TRBJ2-7 | TRBV11-3
AWTGDTGELF | TRBJ2-2 | TRBV30
ASSNRGFAWDEQY | TRBJ2-7 | TRBV19
ASSPTGRANYGYT | TRBJ1-2 | TRBV18
ASSSDRGRYEQY | TRBJ2-7 | TRBV27
ASSPWRATNEKLF | TRBJ1-4 | TRBV5-1
ASKNMGQGSLDTQY | TRBJ2-3 | TRBV7-8
ASSLGGTDAYEQY | . | TRBV5-1
AWSGSGANVLT | TRBJ2-6 | TRBV30
SIEKRPARVNTEAF | TRBJ1-1 | TRBV29-1
ASSPQEGTHNEQF | TRBJ2-1 | TRBV18
ASSRDYQETQY | TRBJ2-5 | TRBV6-6
ASRDRQYGYT | TRBJ1-2 | TRBV27
ASSEGYVSLNQPQH | TRBJ1-5 | TRBV2
ASSQETAGGQETQY | TRBJ2-5 | TRBV4-2
ASTSTGGSGNSPLH | TRBJ1-6 | TRBV2
ASRGASTDTQY | TRBJ2-3 | TRBV28
ASSFRVSYEQY | TRBJ2-7 | TRBV11-2
ASSPRDLPYEQY | . | TRBV7-9
ASSMSRSSGNTIY | TRBJ1-3 | TRBV19
ASSLSILDYEQY | TRBJ2-7 | TRBV7-2
ASSGQGATGELF | TRBJ2-2 | TRBV7-3
ASSLYGRTNEKLF | TRBJ1-4 | TRBV27
ASSLRQAARSYEQY | TRBJ2-7 | TRBV11-2
AGGGTMSPQH | TRBJ1-5 | TRBV28
SVDPGQGDHNEQF | TRBJ2-1 | TRBV29-1
ASSYDGGSTQY | TRBJ2-3 | TRBV6-6
ASSQEQGNQPQH | TRBJ1-5 | TRBV4-1
ASSLEGVPYNEQF | TRBJ2-1 | TRBV5-5
ASSQDIRRGSGSPLH | TRBJ1-6 | TRBV4-1
AISESGPGQGSEQY | TRBJ2-7 | TRBV10-3
ASSVAAGSNYGYT | TRBJ1-2 | TRBV9
ASSFVTGGEKLF | TRBJ1-4 | TRBV27
ASSIDSRALLYNIQY | TRBJ2-4 | TRBV19
ASSLAAKFWGDEQF | TRBJ2-1 | TRBV5-6